A selection of T cell receptor beta chains follows, all from one sample in a study of CD8 T cells in Susac syndrome. From the immunoSEQ multiplex PCR reads, TCRdb called clonotypes with MiXCR, one entry per CDR3 protein. This table has some 77,000 distinct CDR3 sequences, 93% appearing once. The specimen was CD4+ T cells from PBMCs. These receptors were taken from a human donor with Susac syndrome. Each CDR3 is given with its conserved first and last residue. The order of the fields is clone size, V gene, J gene, D gene, CDR3 protein, CDR3 DNA. The D gene is left open where the match is weak. Clone size is given for some rows only: seen once, a few or many times, or a class if the clone is expanded.

few	TRBV12-3/TRBV12-4	TRBJ1-1	.	CASSLAGNTEAFF	TGTGCCAGCAGTTTGGCAGGAAACACTGAAGCTTTCTTT
.	TRBV29-1	TRBJ1-3	.	CSWPGGTSSGNTIYF	TGCAGTTGGCCCGGGGGAACCTCCTCTGGAAACACCATATATTTT
.	TRBV20-1	TRBJ1-1	.	CSAYGPGNTEAFF	TGCAGTGCTTACGGCCCGGGGAACACTGAAGCTTTCTTT
.	TRBV27	TRBJ1-4	TRBD1	CASSRGPGTGGEKLFF	TGTGCCAGCAGTCGGGGCCCCGGGACAGGGGGGGAAAAACTGTTTTTT
.	TRBV2	TRBJ2-1	TRBD2	CASTIGTSGSVAFF	TGTGCCAGCACGATCGGGACTAGCGGGAGTGTCGCGTTCTTC
.	TRBV19	TRBJ1-5	.	CASSMKRIGNQPQHF	TGTGCCAGTAGTATGAAAAGGATAGGCAATCAGCCCCAGCATTTT
.	TRBV29-1	TRBJ2-7	.	CSIESVGGPLAEQYF	TGCAGCATTGAGTCCGTGGGGGGCCCCCTAGCCGAGCAGTACTTC
.	TRBV11-1	TRBJ1-2	.	CASNLWNGGSGDTQDGYGYTF	TGTGCCAGCAACTTATGGAATGGCGGTTCGGGGGACACCCAAGACGGCTATGGCTACACCTTC
.	TRBV28	TRBJ2-7	.	CASSRTQHSYEQYF	TGTGCCAGCAGCCGGACCCAACATTCCTACGAGCAGTACTTC
.	TRBV29-1	TRBJ1-1	.	CSGVQHTEAFF	TGCAGCGGTGTACAGCACACTGAAGCTTTCTTT
.	TRBV20-1	TRBJ2-7	TRBD2	CSASTSVPYF	TGCAGTGCTAGTACTAGCGTACCGTACTTC